This T cell receptor beta chain was sequenced in a study of OX40 agonist ivuxolimab in advanced cancers. General study findings and limits: In the expanded peripheral T cells, antigen specificity was never determined.

Prior autoimmune disease or systemic immunosuppression barred patients. The germline V and J ends were trimmed by 1 base and 10 bases, with 18 bases remaining between them. From germline, CDR1 is SGDLS and CDR2 YYNGEE. This CDR3 has 15 residues. The repertoire was sequenced with immunoSEQ multiplex PCR; TCRdb's copy has only in-frame clones and lacks some. The sample lists about 82,000 clones, approximately 86% occurring once. A note on this clone: Its antigen remains unidentified.

The receptor was derived from an adult with an advanced solid tumor such as melanoma, head and neck, liver or kidney cancer. V and J are TRBV9 and TRBJ2-1; tentatively, D is TRBD1 or TRBD2 (5 bases each). Sequences were derived from CD4+ or CD8+ T cells sorted from blood, sampled in a trial of the OX40 agonist ivuxolimab. CDR3 residues: CASSVRSDPWGEQFF. CDR3 coding DNA: TGTGCCAGCAGCGTACGAAGCGACCCTTGGGGGGAGCAGTTCTTC.